These T cell receptor beta chains were read from a single sample in a study of shared T cell receptors in the human thymus. The table came from immunoSEQ multiplex PCR; TCRdb's copy has only in-frame clones and leaves some out. The sample shows hundreds of thousands of clones, roughly 90% of them seen only once. These data also featured in a second study, about human thymus T cells.

Sequencing was carried out using thymocytes. These receptors were obtained from a boy under two years old with a congenital heart defect. CDR3s include the opening cysteine and the closing phenylalanine or tryptophan. The order of the fields is J gene, D gene, clone size, V gene, CDR3 protein, CDR3 DNA. D genes are given only for firm matches. Only some rows state a clone size, as once, few, many or a class for expanded clones.

>TRBJ2-1|.|.|TRBV27
CASSPISKHNEQFF
TGTGCCAGCAGTCCTATTAGTAAACACAATGAGCAGTTCTTC
>TRBJ2-2|TRBD2|.|TRBV5-1
CASSLENSGRRDTGELFF
TGCGCCAGCAGCTTGGAGAATAGCGGGAGGCGGGACACCGGGGAGCTGTTTTTT
>TRBJ1-5|.|few|TRBV19
CASSRTVTYNQPQHF
TGTGCCAGTAGTAGGACAGTGACTTACAATCAGCCCCAGCATTTT
>TRBJ1-2|.|.|TRBV7-2
CASSEFWTVNYGYTF
TGTGCCAGCAGCGAGTTTTGGACAGTTAACTATGGCTACACCTTC
>TRBJ2-5|TRBD2|.|TRBV4-1
CASSRSGTSGPFNTGGAQYF
TGCGCCAGCAGCCGGAGCGGGACTAGCGGACCCTTTAACACCGGGGGGGCCCAGTACTTC
>TRBJ1-1|TRBD1|.|TRBV27
CASSKGQGASTEAFF
TGTGCCAGCAGTAAAGGACAGGGGGCGAGCACTGAAGCTTTCTTT
>TRBJ2-4|TRBD2|once|TRBV5-6
CASSLETSGSYIQYF
TGTGCCAGCAGCTTGGAAACTAGCGGGAGCTACATTCAGTACTTC
>TRBJ2-7|TRBD2|.|TRBV4-2
CASSSGPSGYEQYF
TGTGCCAGCAGCTCCGGTCCTAGCGGTTACGAGCAGTACTTC
>TRBJ2-5|.|.|TRBV7-2
CASSAAMYQETQYF
TGTGCCAGCAGCGCCGCGATGTACCAAGAGACCCAGTACTTC
>TRBJ2-5|TRBD1|.|TRBV28
CASAGQGGETQYF
TGTGCCAGCGCGGGACAGGGTGGGGAGACCCAGTACTTC
>TRBJ2-7|.|.|TRBV28
CASSFLQSPFYEQYF
TGTGCCAGCAGTTTCTTACAGAGCCCGTTCTACGAGCAGTACTTC
>TRBJ2-3|.|.|TRBV5-1
CASRLGPVYTDTQYF
TGCGCCAGCAGGCTTGGGCCAGTTTACACAGATACGCAGTATTTT
>TRBJ1-2|.|.|TRBV27
CASRRANYGYTF
TGTGCCAGCAGGCGAGCTAACTATGGCTACACCTTC
>TRBJ2-7|TRBD2|.|TRBV30
CAWSLGSGRRHTYEQYF
TGTGCCTGGAGTCTTGGTAGCGGGAGGCGCCACACCTACGAGCAGTACTTC
>TRBJ2-5|.|.|TRBV6-5
CASSYPHEGTQYF
TGTGCCAGCAGTTACCCCCATGAGGGGACCCAGTACTTC
>TRBJ1-2|.|.|TRBV28
CASSFQQAGRDYGYTF
TGTGCCAGCAGTTTCCAGCAGGCGGGTAGGGACTATGGCTACACCTTC
>TRBJ1-1|TRBD1|.|TRBV27
CASTRVGTGGNTEAFF
TGTGCCAGCACCCGGGTGGGTACAGGGGGTAACACTGAAGCTTTCTTT
>TRBJ2-5|.|.|TRBV7-5
CVRSLQDGTSGRAGTQYF
TGTGTCAGAAGCTTGCAAGACGGGACTAGCGGGAGGGCCGGGACCCAGTACTTC